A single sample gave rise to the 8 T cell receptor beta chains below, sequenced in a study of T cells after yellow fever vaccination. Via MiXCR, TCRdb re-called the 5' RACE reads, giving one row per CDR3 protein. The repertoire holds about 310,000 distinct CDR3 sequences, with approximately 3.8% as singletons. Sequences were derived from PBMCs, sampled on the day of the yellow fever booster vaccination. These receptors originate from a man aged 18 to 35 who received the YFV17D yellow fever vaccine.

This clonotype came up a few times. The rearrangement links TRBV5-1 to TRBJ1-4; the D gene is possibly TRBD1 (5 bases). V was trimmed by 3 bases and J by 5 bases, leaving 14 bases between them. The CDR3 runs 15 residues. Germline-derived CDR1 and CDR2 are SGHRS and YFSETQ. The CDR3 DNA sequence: TGCGCCAGCAGCTCTGGAGGGGTGATCAATGAAAAACTGTTTTTT. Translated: CASSSGGVINEKLFF.

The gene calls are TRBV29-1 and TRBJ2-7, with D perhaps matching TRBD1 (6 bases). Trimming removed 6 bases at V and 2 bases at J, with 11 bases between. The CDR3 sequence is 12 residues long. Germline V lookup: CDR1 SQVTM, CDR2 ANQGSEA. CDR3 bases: TGCAGCGTACGAGGACAGACCTACGAGCAGTACTTC. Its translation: CSVRGQTYEQYF.

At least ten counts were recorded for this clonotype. The CDR3 reads CASSLADRALSNEKLFF. The CDR3 DNA sequence: TGCGCCAGCAGCTTGGCGGACAGGGCCCTCTCTAATGAAAAACTGTTTTTT. The chain joins TRBV5-1 to TRBJ1-4; 8 positions match TRBD1. CDR1 and CDR2 (germline): SGHRS, YFSETQ. The CDR3 consists of 17 residues. V shed 0 bases, J shed 3 bases, and the junction held 7 bases outside the gene matches.

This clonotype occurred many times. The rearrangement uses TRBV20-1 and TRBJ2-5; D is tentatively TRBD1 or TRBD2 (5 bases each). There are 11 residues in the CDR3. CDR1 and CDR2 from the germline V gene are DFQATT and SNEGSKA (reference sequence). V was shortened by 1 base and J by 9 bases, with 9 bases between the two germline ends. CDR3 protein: CSARVGTAQYF. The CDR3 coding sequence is TGCAGTGCTAGAGTTGGGACGGCCCAGTACTTC.

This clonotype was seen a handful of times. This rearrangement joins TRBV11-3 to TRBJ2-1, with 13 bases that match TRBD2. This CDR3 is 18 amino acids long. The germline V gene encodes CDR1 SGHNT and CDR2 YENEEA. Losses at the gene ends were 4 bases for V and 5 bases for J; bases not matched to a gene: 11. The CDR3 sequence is CASSSRATSGGGNNEQFF. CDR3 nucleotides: TGTGCCAGCAGCTCCAGGGCAACTAGCGGGGGGGGTAACAATGAGCAGTTCTTC.

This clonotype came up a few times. CDR3 amino acids: CASSQERWNQPQHF. As DNA, the CDR3 is TGTGCCAGCAGCCAAGAGAGATGGAATCAGCCCCAGCATTTT. This chain joins TRBV3-1 and TRBJ1-5; D uncertain. V lost 0 bases and J 4 bases, leaving 7 bases between the germline ends. Germline lookup yields CDR1 LGHDT and CDR2 YNNKEL (reference sequence). The CDR3 totals 14 residues. The whole variable domain, remainder taken from reference TRBV3-1 and TRBJ1-5, is DTAVSQTPKYLVTQMGNDKSIKCEQNLGHDTMYWYKQDSKKFLKIMFSYNNKELIINETVPNRFSPKSPDKAHLNLHINSLELGDSAVYFCASSQERWNQPQHFGDGTRLSIL.

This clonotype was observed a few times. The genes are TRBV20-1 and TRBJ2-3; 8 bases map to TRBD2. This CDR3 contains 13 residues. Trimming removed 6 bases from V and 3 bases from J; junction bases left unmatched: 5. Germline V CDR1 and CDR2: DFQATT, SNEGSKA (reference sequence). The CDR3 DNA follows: TGCAGTGCCGGACTAGCACCGACAGATACGCAGTATTTT. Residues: CSAGLAPTDTQYF.

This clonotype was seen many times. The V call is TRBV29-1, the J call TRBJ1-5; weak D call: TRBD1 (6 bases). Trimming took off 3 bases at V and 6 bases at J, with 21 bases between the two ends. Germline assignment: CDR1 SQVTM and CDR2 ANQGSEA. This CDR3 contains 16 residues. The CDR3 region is CSVDPRRGRESQPQHF. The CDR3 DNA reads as TGCAGCGTTGATCCCCGAAGGGGGAGGGAATCTCAGCCCCAGCATTTT.